This is a list of T cell receptor beta chains from one sample in a study of shared clonotypes between healthy human individuals. Produced via immunoSEQ multiplex PCR; TCRdb's table is partial and in-frame only. The sample consists of roughly 1,800,000 clones, around 96% of them appearing once. Sequencing used naive CD8+ T cells sorted from blood. These receptors came from a man younger than 35 in good health. The CDR3 runs from the conserved cysteine through the conserved F or W. D genes are given only for firm matches. For some rows the clone size is stated as once, few or many, or as a class when expanded; others skip it.

J gene | D gene | V gene | clone size | CDR3 protein | CDR3 DNA
TRBJ2-5 | . | TRBV5-8 | . | CASPGLPNQETQYF | TGTGCCAGCCCGGGGTTGCCTAATCAAGAGACCCAGTACTTC
TRBJ2-2 | TRBD2 | TRBV4-1 | . | CASTGGTGELFF | TGCGCCAGCACGGGGGGCACCGGGGAGCTGTTTTTT
TRBJ2-7 | . | TRBV5-5 | once | CASSLVPQGYEQYF | TGTGCCAGCAGCTTGGTCCCGCAGGGATACGAGCAGTACTTC
TRBJ1-2 | . | TRBV27 | . | CASSLGWGQRSYGYTF | TGTGCCAGCAGTTTAGGATGGGGTCAGCGCTCCTATGGCTACACCTTC
TRBJ1-5 | TRBD1 | TRBV27 | . | CASSFSQGAGGQPQHF | TGTGCCAGCAGTTTTTCACAGGGGGCAGGCGGTCAGCCCCAGCATTTT
TRBJ1-1 | TRBD1 | TRBV2 | . | CASNPGQGYTEAFF | TGTGCCAGCAACCCGGGACAGGGCTACACTGAAGCTTTCTTT
TRBJ2-2 | TRBD2 | TRBV7-6 | . | CASSPVVAGGYGGELFF | TGTGCCAGCAGCCCCGTGGTAGCGGGAGGGTATGGCGGGGAGCTGTTTTTT
TRBJ2-7 | TRBD2 | TRBV4-3 | . | CASSQTGGSSYEQYF | TGCGCCAGCAGCCAAACGGGAGGGAGCTCCTACGAGCAGTACTTC
TRBJ2-1 | . | TRBV4-1 | once | CASSQDSDYNEQFF | TGCGCCAGCAGCCAAGACAGCGACTACAATGAGCAGTTCTTC
TRBJ2-2 | TRBD1 | TRBV5-1 | . | CASSSPGTGYTGELFF | TGCGCCAGCAGCTCGCCCGGGACAGGGTACACCGGGGAGCTGTTTTTT
TRBJ2-3 | . | TRBV28 | . | CASSLSSTDTQYF | TGTGCCAGCAGTTTAAGTAGCACAGATACGCAGTATTTT
TRBJ1-2 | TRBD1 | TRBV19 | . | CASRDRGRIDYGYTF | TGTGCCAGTAGGGACAGGGGGCGAATAGACTATGGCTACACCTTC
TRBJ2-5 | . | TRBV11-2 | . | CASSRPERVQETQYF | TGTGCCAGCAGCCGTCCGGAACGGGTTCAAGAGACCCAGTACTTC
TRBJ2-7 | . | TRBV5-6 | . | CASSLYDSFYEQYF | TGTGCCAGCAGCTTGTATGACAGTTTCTACGAGCAGTACTTC
TRBJ1-2 | . | TRBV4-3 | . | CASSQRSRGASGYTF | TGCGCCAGCAGCCAACGCAGTCGGGGGGCTAGTGGCTACACCTTC
TRBJ1-1 | TRBD1 | TRBV6-6 | . | CASSPGTGGAEAFF | TGTGCCAGCAGCCCAGGGACAGGGGGGGCTGAAGCTTTCTTT
TRBJ2-3 | TRBD1 | TRBV15 | . | CATSSGTGVGDPADTQYF | TGTGCCACCAGCAGTGGGACAGGGGTTGGCGATCCGGCAGATACGCAGTATTTT
TRBJ1-2 | . | TRBV6-1 | . | CASSEEDDGYGYTF | TGTGCCAGCAGTGAAGAAGACGACGGCTATGGCTACACCTTC
TRBJ1-2 | . | TRBV6-4 | . | CASIGWTASLYGYTF | TGTGCCAGCATAGGATGGACGGCTTCTCTCTATGGCTACACCTTC
TRBJ2-3 | TRBD2 | TRBV12-5 | . | CASVLAGGRTDTQYF | TGTGCTAGTGTCTTAGCGGGTGGACGGACAGATACGCAGTATTTT
TRBJ2-7 | TRBD1 | TRBV30 | once | CAWSLGTGGYEQYF | TGTGCCTGGAGTCTGGGGACAGGGGGTTACGAGCAGTACTTC
TRBJ2-6 | TRBD2 | TRBV4-3 | . | CASSQELAGEGANVLTF | TGCGCCAGCAGCCAAGAACTAGCGGGAGAAGGGGCCAACGTCCTGACTTTC
TRBJ1-2 | . | TRBV27 | . | CASSPTGLIGYTF | TGTGCCAGCAGTCCAACAGGGCTCATTGGCTACACCTTC
TRBJ2-7 | TRBD2 | TRBV19 | . | CASSIRTSFGLAGGDEQYF | TGTGCCAGTAGTATACGGACATCCTTCGGGCTAGCGGGAGGAGACGAGCAGTACTTC
TRBJ2-7 | . | TRBV27 | . | CASSPTSDGYEQYF | TGTGCCAGCAGTCCGACTTCCGACGGCTACGAGCAGTACTTC
TRBJ1-2 | . | TRBV28 | . | CASSDPGDYGYTF | TGTGCCAGCAGTGATCCCGGGGACTATGGCTACACCTTC
TRBJ2-7 | . | TRBV13 | . | CASSLVGPSYEQYF | TGTGCCAGCAGCTTAGTTGGTCCCTCCTACGAGCAGTACTTC